What follows are 20 T cell receptor beta chains derived from one specimen sequenced in a study of blood T cell repertoires in COVID-19. Profiled with immunoSEQ multiplex PCR; TCRdb holds only in-frame clones, not every one. The repertoire holds under 150,000 clones, with under 90% as singletons. The sample comprised PBMCs or T cells enriched from blood (not recorded which). These TCRs come from a man over 45 in a cohort exposed to, infected with or recovered from COVID-19 (not recorded which).

The chain combines TRBV29-1 with TRBJ2-7; a weak D match, TRBD1 (5 bases). With 3 bases removed from V and 0 bases from J, the gap between germline ends came to 9 bases. The CDR3 loop spans 13 amino acids. CDR1 and CDR2 from the germline V gene are SQVTM and ANQGSEA. Here the CDR3 DNA reads TGCAGCGTTGACGCGGACACCTCCTACGAGCAGTACTTC. It specifies CSVDADTSYEQYF.

This clone was detected once. The chain is built from TRBV18 and TRBJ2-7; TRBD2 might be the D (5 bases). Trimming left V 0 bases short and J 2 bases short, with 11 bases between. CDR1 KGHSH and CDR2 LQKENI come from the germline V gene. The CDR3 contains 15 residues. Here the CDR3 DNA reads TGTGCCAGCTCACCACCGAGGGCGGAAACCTACGAGCAGTACTTC. Its translation is CASSPPRAETYEQYF. The entire variable domain, with the rest obtained from reference TRBV18 and TRBJ2-7, is as follows: NAGVMQNPRHLVRRRGQEARLRCSPMKGHSHVYWYRQLPEEGLKFMVYLQKENIIDESGMPKERFSAEFPKEGPSILRIQQVVRGDSAAYFCASSPPRAETYEQYFGPGTRLTVT.

The gene calls are TRBV12-3 or TRBV12-4 and TRBJ1-1; D is unclear. V lost 6 bases and J lost 8, with 10 bases in between. This CDR3 region has 11 residues. CDR3: CASSPLAEAFF. The CDR3 DNA is TGTGCCAGCAGCCCCTTAGCAGAAGCTTTCTTT.

This chain joins TRBV5-8 and TRBJ1-1; D may be TRBD1 (6 bases). The CDR3 contains 13 residues. V shed 7 bases and J shed 1 base, with 11 bases lying between them. The germline V gene has CDR1 SGHTS and CDR2 YDEGEE. In DNA form, the CDR3 reads TGTGCCAGCCGCCCGACAGGGAACACTGAAGCTTTCTTT. It encodes CASRPTGNTEAFF.

This chain connects TRBV19 to TRBJ2-1, with TRBD2 matching 14 bases. CDR3 length: 18 amino acids. The V gene end was trimmed by 1 base and the J gene end by 4 bases; junction bases not matched to a gene: 6. Per the germline V gene, CDR1 is LNHDA and CDR2 is SQIVND (reference sequence). The DNA of the CDR3 is TGTGCCAGTAGTATAGCCCCGGGACTAGCGGGAGTTTACAATGAGCAGTTCTTC. It translates to CASSIAPGLAGVYNEQFF.

The V and J genes are TRBV19 and TRBJ1-5, with TRBD1 as a possible D gene (5 bases). Germline loops: CDR1 LNHDA, CDR2 SQIVND (reference sequence). With 6 bases removed from V and 0 bases from J, the gap between germline ends came to 12 bases. The CDR3 length is 15 residues. In DNA form, the CDR3 reads TGTGCCAGTAGCACGACAGTAAATAGCAATCAGCCCCAGCATTTT. Protein sequence: CASSTTVNSNQPQHF. Full variable domain (outside the CDR3, taken from reference TRBV19 and TRBJ1-5): DGGITQSPKYLFRKEGQNVTLSCEQNLNHDAMYWYRQDPGQGLRLIYYSQIVNDFQKGDIAEGYSVSREKKESFPLTVTSAQKNPTAFYLCASSTTVNSNQPQHFGDGTRLSIL.

J is TRBJ1-6 and V is TRBV5-4, with TRBD1 matching over 10 bases. Germline-derived CDR1 and CDR2 are SGHNT and YYREEE (reference sequence). V lost 4 bases to trimming and J lost 10 bases; unmatched junction nucleotides: 5. This CDR3 region has 14 residues. The CDR3 spells CASSRGQGDSPLHF. Here the CDR3 DNA reads TGTGCCAGCAGCCGAGGACAGGGGGACTCACCCCTCCACTTT.

The chain combines TRBV19 with TRBJ1-4; D uncertain. V was shortened by 2 bases and J by 7 bases, with 8 bases between the two germline ends. This CDR3 contains 13 residues. Germline-derived CDR1 and CDR2 are LNHDA and SQIVND (reference sequence). The DNA for the CDR3 is TGTGCCAGTAGTATAAGTAGCCCTGAAAAACTGTTTTTT. Residues: CASSISSPEKLFF.

In this sample, this clone turned up a few times. V and J are TRBV9 and TRBJ2-1; 14 bases agree with TRBD2. The CDR3 length is 15 residues. Losses at the gene ends were 3 bases for V and 7 bases for J; bases not matched to a gene: 3. The V gene's germline CDR1 is SGDLS and CDR2 YYNGEE. The CDR3 is CASSDGTSGRNEQFF. DNA for the CDR3: TGTGCCAGCAGCGATGGGACTAGCGGGAGAAATGAGCAGTTCTTC.

This rearrangement joins TRBV30 to TRBJ1-5; 10 bases align to TRBD1. Germline V gene lookup returns CDR1 GTSNPN and CDR2 SVGIG (reference sequence). The ends lost 2 bases at V and 1 base at J; junction bases unmatched: 14. This CDR3 is 19 amino acids long. The DNA of the CDR3 is TGTGCCTGGAGTCCACCGGGACAGGGGTTAGTAGCCAGCAATCAGCCCCAGCATTTT. Its protein is CAWSPPGQGLVASNQPQHF. Full variable domain (outside the CDR3, taken from reference TRBV30 and TRBJ1-5): SQTIHQWPATLVQPVGSPLSLECTVEGTSNPNLYWYRQAAGRGLQLLFYSVGIGQISSEVPQNLSASRPQDRQFILSSKKLLLSDSGFYLCAWSPPGQGLVASNQPQHFGDGTRLSIL.

The chain recombines TRBV6-1 with TRBJ2-1; no firm D call. Germline V gene sequence: CDR1 MNHNS, CDR2 SASEGT. The V and J ends lost 2 bases and 9 bases respectively, with 8 bases between them. The CDR3 totals 12 residues. CDR3 in amino acids: CASSEYSIEQFF. CDR3 bases: TGTGCCAGCAGTGAATATAGTATTGAGCAGTTCTTC.

The rearrangement links TRBV5-1 to TRBJ2-7; possible D gene TRBD2, 6 bases. Germline V gives CDR1 SGHRS, CDR2 YFSETQ. The CDR3 is 12 residues long. Trimming shortened V by 4 bases and J by 7 bases, and 12 bases separated the two germline ends. CDR3 nucleotide sequence: TGCGCCAGCAGCGTCCACGGGGGAGAGCAGTACTTC. Residues: CASSVHGGEQYF.

CDR3 coding DNA: TGTGCCAGCAGTTTATTAAAAGGACTAGCCTACACCTTC. This translates into CASSLLKGLAYTF. The rearrangement uses TRBV28 and TRBJ1-2; the D is unclear. The CDR3 totals 13 residues. CDR1 MDHEN and CDR2 SYDVKM come from the germline V gene. The V end was cut by 1 base, the J end by 10 bases, with 13 bases between.

The rearrangement uses TRBV5-1 and TRBJ1-1; unclear D gene. The CDR3 runs to 14 residues. Trimming left V 2 bases short and J 0 bases short, with 8 bases between. Germline lookup yields CDR1 SGHRS and CDR2 YFSETQ. The CDR3 nucleotides read TGCGCCAGCAGCTTACAGCCCATGAACACTGAAGCTTTCTTT. Amino acid sequence: CASSLQPMNTEAFF.

V is TRBV10-1 and J is TRBJ2-2; 7 nucleotides align to TRBD1. J was trimmed by 7 bases and V by 6 bases; bases with no gene match: 14. CDR3 size: 16 residues. Germline loops: CDR1 WNHNN, CDR2 SYGVQD (reference sequence). The CDR3 sequence: CASSLTGSTSGGELFF. Written as DNA, the CDR3 is TGCGCCAGCAGCTTGACAGGGTCAACGAGTGGCGGGGAGCTGTTTTTT.

The chain links TRBV4-1 to TRBJ2-7, with D perhaps matching TRBD1 (6 bases). The CDR3 has 15 amino acids. Germline CDR1 and CDR2: MGHRA and YSYEKL. Trimming removed 1 base at V and 2 bases at J, with 12 bases between. The CDR3, as DNA: TGCGCCAGCAGCCAAGTGCCTACAGGGACCTACGAGCAGTACTTC. Translating gives CASSQVPTGTYEQYF.

V usage is TRBV14 and J usage is TRBJ1-4; 7 bases are shared with TRBD1. J gave up 8 bases and V 4 bases, and 10 bases lay outside the gene matches. Per germline, CDR1 SGHDN and CDR2 FVKESK. This CDR3 has 15 amino acids. The CDR3 region is CASSPRGTANEKLFF. CDR3 nucleotides: TGTGCCAGCAGCCCCAGGGGGACCGCAAACGAAAAACTGTTTTTT.

V and J are TRBV28 and TRBJ2-1; perhaps TRBD1 as D (6 bases). Trimming stripped 5 bases from V and 4 bases from J, with 15 bases between. CDR1 MDHEN and CDR2 SYDVKM come from the germline V gene. The CDR3 has 15 residues. CDR3 nucleotides: TGTGCCAGCAGTCCACCCAGGGGACCGTACAATGAGCAGTTCTTC. Translation gives CASSPPRGPYNEQFF.

The chain recombines TRBV6-2 or TRBV6-3 with TRBJ2-1; D unresolved. The CDR3 spans 13 residues. V lost 4 bases, J lost 7 bases, and 11 bases lay in between. Germline V lookup: CDR1 MNHEY, CDR2 SVGEGT. CDR3 loop: CASSSRERNEQFF. In DNA, the CDR3 is TGTGCCAGCAGTTCCCGCGAACGGAATGAGCAGTTCTTC.

This sequence joins TRBV27 and TRBJ1-2; 9 bases line up with TRBD1. The germline V gene encodes CDR1 MNHEY and CDR2 SMNVEV (reference sequence). The junction had 12 bases not matched to a gene; V was cut back by 5 bases and J by 8 bases. CDR3 length: 15 residues. The CDR3 region has the DNA TGTGCCAGCAGTGCGGAACCCGGGACAGGGAAGGGCTACACCTTC. Translation: CASSAEPGTGKGYTF.